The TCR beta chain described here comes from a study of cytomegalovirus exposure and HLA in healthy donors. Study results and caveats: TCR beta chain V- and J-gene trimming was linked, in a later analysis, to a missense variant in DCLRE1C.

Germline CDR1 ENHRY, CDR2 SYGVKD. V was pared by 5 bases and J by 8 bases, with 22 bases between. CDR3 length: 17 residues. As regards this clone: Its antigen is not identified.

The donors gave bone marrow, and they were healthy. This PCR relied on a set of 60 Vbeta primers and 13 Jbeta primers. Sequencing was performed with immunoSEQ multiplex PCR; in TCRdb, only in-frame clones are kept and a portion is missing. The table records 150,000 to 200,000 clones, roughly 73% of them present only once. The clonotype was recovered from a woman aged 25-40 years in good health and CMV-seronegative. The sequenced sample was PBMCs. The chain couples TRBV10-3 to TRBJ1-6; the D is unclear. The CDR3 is CAISLRPSSGVDSPLHF. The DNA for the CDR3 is TGTGCCATCAGTCTGCGTCCGTCCTCCGGTGTGGATTCACCCCTCCACTTT.